These T cell receptor beta chains were read from a single sample in a study of type 1 regulatory T cells. TCRdb reprocessed the reads with MiXCR, giving one entry per CDR3 protein. Of 80,000 to 100,000 distinct CDR3 sequences listed, 30% to 35% are singletons. The sequenced material came from CD4+ T cells, either the whole sample or a sorted fraction (not recorded which). The receptor source for this set is a human donor in good health. Both conserved end residues are part of each CDR3. The order of the fields is CDR3 DNA, CDR3 protein, D gene, clone size, V gene, J gene. D genes are given only for firm matches. Clone sizes are given selectively: once, few, many, or a class where the clone is expanded.

cdr3_nt: TGTGCCAGCAGTTCCGATGGGGGGGCGAAGTCTTCTGGCTACACCTTC; cdr3_aa: CASSSDGGAKSSGYTF; d_call: .; clone_size: few; v_call: TRBV7-9; j_call: TRBJ1-2
cdr3_nt: TGTGCCAGCCCCCCAGCGGGACAACACAATGAGCAGTTCTTC; cdr3_aa: CASPPAGQHNEQFF; d_call: .; clone_size: .; v_call: TRBV5-4; j_call: TRBJ2-1
cdr3_nt: TGCAGTGCTAGGGAAGGAGGAGGGGGGGGCGATACGCAGTATTTT; cdr3_aa: CSAREGGGGGDTQYF; d_call: .; clone_size: few; v_call: TRBV20-1; j_call: TRBJ2-3
cdr3_nt: TGCAGCGTTGGCGGGGACCTCAGCTCCTACGAGCAGTACTTC; cdr3_aa: CSVGGDLSSYEQYF; d_call: .; clone_size: few; v_call: TRBV29-1; j_call: TRBJ2-7
cdr3_nt: TGCGCCAGCAGCTTGACAGTCTCCTATAATTCACCCCTCCACTTT; cdr3_aa: CASSLTVSYNSPLHF; d_call: .; clone_size: few; v_call: TRBV5-1; j_call: TRBJ1-6
cdr3_nt: TGTGTCAGCATCAATCGGGCTAGCGGCCTCTACAATGAGCAGTTCTTC; cdr3_aa: CVSINRASGLYNEQFF; d_call: TRBD2; clone_size: .; v_call: TRBV28; j_call: TRBJ2-1
cdr3_nt: TGTGCCACCAGCAGGCCCGGGGGGTATGAAGAGACCCAGTACTTC; cdr3_aa: CATSRPGGYEETQYF; d_call: TRBD2; clone_size: few; v_call: TRBV15; j_call: TRBJ2-5
cdr3_nt: TGTGCCAGCCCAGGGACTAGCGGGAGAGGCTACAATGAGCAGTTCTTC; cdr3_aa: CASPGTSGRGYNEQFF; d_call: TRBD2; clone_size: .; v_call: TRBV19; j_call: TRBJ2-1
cdr3_nt: TGTGCCAGCAGTCCCGCCGGGACAGAGACTATCTATGGCTACACCTTC; cdr3_aa: CASSPAGTETIYGYTF; d_call: TRBD1; clone_size: .; v_call: TRBV6-2/TRBV6-3; j_call: TRBJ1-2
cdr3_nt: TGCAGCGTCGCCGGACAGTCCGATGGCTACACCTTC; cdr3_aa: CSVAGQSDGYTF; d_call: .; clone_size: .; v_call: TRBV29-1; j_call: TRBJ1-2
cdr3_nt: TGTGCCAGCAGCTTAATAGGTAGCGACACCGGGGAGCTGTTTTTT; cdr3_aa: CASSLIGSDTGELFF; d_call: .; clone_size: .; v_call: TRBV11-2; j_call: TRBJ2-2
cdr3_nt: TGCAGCGTTCGAGAAGTTGGAGAGACCCAGTACTTC; cdr3_aa: CSVREVGETQYF; d_call: .; clone_size: .; v_call: TRBV29-1; j_call: TRBJ2-5
cdr3_nt: TGTGCCAGCAGTGAAGTGGGACAGGGGAGGACTGAAGCTTTCTTT; cdr3_aa: CASSEVGQGRTEAFF; d_call: TRBD1; clone_size: .; v_call: TRBV6-1; j_call: TRBJ1-1
cdr3_nt: TGTGCCAGCAGGCAGGACTGGAATGAGCAGTTCTTC; cdr3_aa: CASRQDWNEQFF; d_call: .; clone_size: once; v_call: TRBV5-5; j_call: TRBJ2-1
cdr3_nt: TGTGCCAGCAGCGCACTCGTGGCCGATACGCAGTATTTT; cdr3_aa: CASSALVADTQYF; d_call: .; clone_size: few; v_call: TRBV6-2/TRBV6-3; j_call: TRBJ2-3
cdr3_nt: TGTGCCAGCAGTCCAGGACAGGTGGGCGGGGAGCTGTTTTTT; cdr3_aa: CASSPGQVGGELFF; d_call: TRBD1; clone_size: .; v_call: TRBV28; j_call: TRBJ2-2
cdr3_nt: TGTGCCAGCAGCCTCATAGCGGGAGGTTCGCAGTATTTT; cdr3_aa: CASSLIAGGSQYF; d_call: TRBD2; clone_size: .; v_call: TRBV7-7; j_call: TRBJ2-3
cdr3_nt: TGCGCCAGCAGCCTCCATCACAGGCCCGACTGGGAGCAGTTCTTC; cdr3_aa: CASSLHHRPDWEQFF; d_call: .; clone_size: few; v_call: TRBV4-3; j_call: TRBJ2-1
cdr3_nt: TGCAGTGCTGGACAGGGGACTCAAGAGACCCAGTACTTC; cdr3_aa: CSAGQGTQETQYF; d_call: TRBD1; clone_size: .; v_call: TRBV20-1; j_call: TRBJ2-5
cdr3_nt: TGTGCCAGCAGTTCCCTGACACCCAATGAGCAGTTCTTC; cdr3_aa: CASSSLTPNEQFF; d_call: .; clone_size: few; v_call: TRBV28; j_call: TRBJ2-1
cdr3_nt: TGTGCCAGCAGGTTATTGTTTGGGGCCGGGACAGGGAACACTGAAGCTTTCTTT; cdr3_aa: CASRLLFGAGTGNTEAFF; d_call: TRBD1; clone_size: few; v_call: TRBV28; j_call: TRBJ1-1
cdr3_nt: TGCGCCAGCAGCTTGGATCAAAACATTCAGTACTTC; cdr3_aa: CASSLDQNIQYF; d_call: .; clone_size: few; v_call: TRBV5-1; j_call: TRBJ2-4
cdr3_nt: TGCGCCAGCAGCTTACCGACCCGTAGCACTGAAGCTTTCTTT; cdr3_aa: CASSLPTRSTEAFF; d_call: .; clone_size: .; v_call: TRBV5-1; j_call: TRBJ1-1
cdr3_nt: TGTGCCAGCAGCTCCCCAGGGAGGGAGCAGTTCTTC; cdr3_aa: CASSSPGREQFF; d_call: .; clone_size: few; v_call: TRBV7-2; j_call: TRBJ2-1
cdr3_nt: TGCAGTGCAACCACCCGGAGGGACAATGAGCAGTTCTTC; cdr3_aa: CSATTRRDNEQFF; d_call: .; clone_size: .; v_call: TRBV20-1; j_call: TRBJ2-1
cdr3_nt: TGTGCCAGCTCACCGTTTATGGAGTCCACCTACGAGCAGTACTTC; cdr3_aa: CASSPFMESTYEQYF; d_call: .; clone_size: few; v_call: TRBV18; j_call: TRBJ2-7
cdr3_nt: TGTGCCAGCAGCCATCAGGGGAGCAATCAGCCCCAGCATTTT; cdr3_aa: CASSHQGSNQPQHF; d_call: .; clone_size: few; v_call: TRBV6-1; j_call: TRBJ1-5
cdr3_nt: TGTGCCAGCAGCTTACTAAGGACCATGAACACTGAAGCTTTCTTT; cdr3_aa: CASSLLRTMNTEAFF; d_call: .; clone_size: few; v_call: TRBV7-8; j_call: TRBJ1-1
cdr3_nt: TGTGCCAGCAGTACGACATGGAGGGACATTCAGTACTTC; cdr3_aa: CASSTTWRDIQYF; d_call: .; clone_size: once; v_call: TRBV5-6; j_call: TRBJ2-4
cdr3_nt: TGCAGCGTTGGACAGGGGGCTGTTGGAGATACGCAGTATTTT; cdr3_aa: CSVGQGAVGDTQYF; d_call: TRBD1; clone_size: .; v_call: TRBV29-1; j_call: TRBJ2-3
cdr3_nt: TGCAGTGCTAGTTTGGGACTAGCGTCCCCAGATACGCAGTATTTT; cdr3_aa: CSASLGLASPDTQYF; d_call: TRBD2; clone_size: many; v_call: TRBV20-1; j_call: TRBJ2-3
cdr3_nt: TGTGCCAGCAGCTTATTAGGGGGCTTCATGGAGACCCAGTACTTC; cdr3_aa: CASSLLGGFMETQYF; d_call: TRBD1; clone_size: .; v_call: TRBV7-2; j_call: TRBJ2-5
cdr3_nt: TGTGCCAGCAGTTCCCCCGGGACTAGCGGGAGACTGGTTGGAACAGATACGCAGTATTTT; cdr3_aa: CASSSPGTSGRLVGTDTQYF; d_call: TRBD2; clone_size: .; v_call: TRBV28; j_call: TRBJ2-3
cdr3_nt: TGTGCCAGCGTCTTTATGACAGACCAAGAGACCCAGTACTTC; cdr3_aa: CASVFMTDQETQYF; d_call: .; clone_size: few; v_call: TRBV2; j_call: TRBJ2-5
cdr3_nt: TGCAGCGTTAAAGATGGTGGCTCTGGGGCCAACGTCCTGACTTTC; cdr3_aa: CSVKDGGSGANVLTF; d_call: .; clone_size: .; v_call: TRBV29-1; j_call: TRBJ2-6
cdr3_nt: TGCAGTGCTAGTCCGCCTCTAGCGGGAGCGGCAGATACGCAGTATTTT; cdr3_aa: CSASPPLAGAADTQYF; d_call: TRBD2; clone_size: few; v_call: TRBV20-1; j_call: TRBJ2-3
cdr3_nt: TGTGCCAGCCAAACTAGTTTGACCGGGGAGCTGTTTTTT; cdr3_aa: CASQTSLTGELFF; d_call: .; clone_size: .; v_call: TRBV6-2/TRBV6-3; j_call: TRBJ2-2
cdr3_nt: TGTGCCAGCAACCGGGCTAGCGGGAGGGAGCACGAGCAGTACTTC; cdr3_aa: CASNRASGREHEQYF; d_call: TRBD2; clone_size: .; v_call: TRBV6-1; j_call: TRBJ2-7
cdr3_nt: TGCAGCGTCGGAACCGGGACTAACTATGGCTACACCTTC; cdr3_aa: CSVGTGTNYGYTF; d_call: .; clone_size: .; v_call: TRBV29-1; j_call: TRBJ1-2
cdr3_nt: TGTGCCAGCAGTAATACCGGTACAGGGGGCGAGACCCAGTACTTC; cdr3_aa: CASSNTGTGGETQYF; d_call: TRBD1; clone_size: .; v_call: TRBV6-5; j_call: TRBJ2-5
cdr3_nt: TGTGCCAGCAGTTTAACCCCAGATACGCAGTATTTT; cdr3_aa: CASSLTPDTQYF; d_call: .; clone_size: few; v_call: TRBV12-3/TRBV12-4; j_call: TRBJ2-3
cdr3_nt: TGTGCCAGCAGCTCCGGGGGGGGTTACGAGCAGTACTTC; cdr3_aa: CASSSGGGYEQYF; d_call: TRBD2; clone_size: many; v_call: TRBV7-8; j_call: TRBJ2-7
cdr3_nt: TGTGCCAGCAGCTTAGGGGAGGAGGTATCTGGAAACACCATATATTTT; cdr3_aa: CASSLGEEVSGNTIYF; d_call: .; clone_size: few; v_call: TRBV7-8; j_call: TRBJ1-3
cdr3_nt: TGCGCCAGCAGCCAAGATCCGGACAGCGTTTATGGCTACACCTTC; cdr3_aa: CASSQDPDSVYGYTF; d_call: .; clone_size: .; v_call: TRBV4-1; j_call: TRBJ1-2
cdr3_nt: TGTGCCAGCAGCCCAGACAGGGGGAGAAGGGGGACTGAAGCTTTCTTT; cdr3_aa: CASSPDRGRRGTEAFF; d_call: TRBD1; clone_size: .; v_call: TRBV5-4; j_call: TRBJ1-1
cdr3_nt: TGTGCCAGCAGTTCTCGACAGGGACTAGCGGGAACCTACGAGCAGTACTTC; cdr3_aa: CASSSRQGLAGTYEQYF; d_call: TRBD2; clone_size: few; v_call: TRBV28; j_call: TRBJ2-7
cdr3_nt: TGCAGTGCTAGAGAGCCGCTATCGGGGGGGCAGTACTTC; cdr3_aa: CSAREPLSGGQYF; d_call: TRBD2; clone_size: .; v_call: TRBV20-1; j_call: TRBJ2-7
cdr3_nt: TGCAGTGCTAGAGTCCGCAATGAGCAGTTCTTC; cdr3_aa: CSARVRNEQFF; d_call: .; clone_size: .; v_call: TRBV20-1; j_call: TRBJ2-1
cdr3_nt: TGTGCCAGCAGCCCAGCGGGAGGTTCGATTGAGACCCAGTACTTC; cdr3_aa: CASSPAGGSIETQYF; d_call: TRBD2; clone_size: .; v_call: TRBV7-3; j_call: TRBJ2-5
cdr3_nt: TGCAGTGCTGCCTCGAGACAGGGGGTAAGGCAGCCCCAGCATTTT; cdr3_aa: CSAASRQGVRQPQHF; d_call: TRBD1; clone_size: .; v_call: TRBV20-1; j_call: TRBJ1-5
cdr3_nt: TGCAGTGCTAGTCTTCCGGGAGGGGGTATCTACGAGCAGTACTTC; cdr3_aa: CSASLPGGGIYEQYF; d_call: TRBD2; clone_size: .; v_call: TRBV20-1; j_call: TRBJ2-7
cdr3_nt: TGTGCCAGCAGTTTGGGCATAGAGGGTACGCAGTATTTT; cdr3_aa: CASSLGIEGTQYF; d_call: .; clone_size: .; v_call: TRBV12-3/TRBV12-4; j_call: TRBJ2-3
cdr3_nt: TGTGCCAGCAGTGGAGGACAGGGAACCTATGGCTACACCTTC; cdr3_aa: CASSGGQGTYGYTF; d_call: TRBD1; clone_size: few; v_call: TRBV6-1; j_call: TRBJ1-2
cdr3_nt: TGTGCCAGCGCCCGGGGGACGATGTTGAACGAGCAGTACTTC; cdr3_aa: CASARGTMLNEQYF; d_call: .; clone_size: few; v_call: TRBV6-5; j_call: TRBJ2-7
cdr3_nt: TGTGCCACGACAGGGACCAATGAGCAGTTCTTC; cdr3_aa: CATTGTNEQFF; d_call: TRBD1; clone_size: .; v_call: TRBV10-3; j_call: TRBJ2-1
cdr3_nt: TGTGCCACCAACACCGGGACTAGCATCTCCTACAATGAGCAGTTCTTC; cdr3_aa: CATNTGTSISYNEQFF; d_call: TRBD2; clone_size: .; v_call: TRBV19; j_call: TRBJ2-1
cdr3_nt: TGCAGTGCTAGGGCGGGAGACGTTCGGGAGCAGTACTTC; cdr3_aa: CSARAGDVREQYF; d_call: TRBD2; clone_size: many; v_call: TRBV20-1; j_call: TRBJ2-7